A single sample gave rise to the 20 T cell receptor beta chains below, sequenced in a study of blood T cell repertoires in COVID-19. Repertoires were generated with immunoSEQ multiplex PCR, while TCRdb's copy carries only in-frame clones and drops some. The table includes about 200,000 clones, approximately 85% detected once. Material for sequencing was peripheral blood. Receptors were obtained from a woman aged 45 to 65 with active or convalescent COVID-19.

This sequence joins TRBV3-1 (or the pseudogene TRBV3-2) and TRBJ2-3; 10 nucleotides match TRBD2. V trimming: 3 bases; J trimming: 2 bases; junction bases outside the gene matches: 14. The CDR3 runs 19 residues. CDR1 and CDR2 from the germline V gene are LGHDT and YNNKEL (reference sequence). The CDR3 DNA reads as TGTGCCAGCAGCCAGCTAGCGGGAGTGCTATCGCGCCCCACAGATACGCAGTATTTT. This gives the protein CASSQLAGVLSRPTDTQYF.

J is TRBJ2-1 and V is TRBV7-8, with D maybe TRBD1 (5 bases). The V gene lost 1 base and the J gene lost 5 bases, with 15 bases spanning the gap. Germline V CDR1 and CDR2: SGHVS, FQNEAQ. CDR3 length: 16 amino acids. The CDR3 reads CASSLEGPVADNEQFF. The DNA of the CDR3 is TGTGCCAGCAGCTTAGAGGGGCCCGTAGCCGACAATGAGCAGTTCTTC.

The chain is built from TRBV12-5 and TRBJ1-1; no firm D call. CDR1 is LGHNT and CDR2 is FRNRAP in the germline V gene. CDR3 length: 14 residues. Trimming left V 1 base short and J 0 bases short, with 6 bases between. The CDR3 loop is CASGLAQLNTEAFF. Written as DNA, the CDR3 is TGTGCTAGTGGTTTGGCACAACTGAACACTGAAGCTTTCTTT.

The chain couples TRBV7-6 to TRBJ2-1; no reliable D call. Trimming shortened V by 0 bases and J by 6 bases, and 9 bases separated the two germline ends. CDR3 length: 14 residues. Germline lookup yields CDR1 SGHVS and CDR2 FNYEAQ. CDR3 protein: CASSLAAPPNEQFF. The CDR3 DNA reads as TGTGCCAGCAGCTTAGCAGCTCCTCCCAATGAGCAGTTCTTC.

V is TRBV24-1 and J is TRBJ2-6, with D maybe TRBD1 (6 bases). Looked up from germline, CDR1 is KGHDR and CDR2 is SFDVKD. The CDR3 spans 16 residues. Trimming left V 4 bases short and J 2 bases short, with 11 bases between. CDR3 region: CATSELRGTGANVLTF. The CDR3 DNA is TGTGCCACCAGTGAGCTCAGGGGCACTGGGGCCAACGTCCTGACTTTC.

The chain combines TRBV7-6 with TRBJ2-3; 14 nucleotides agree with TRBD2. The CDR3 has 17 amino acids. Trimming took 4 bases from V and 1 from J; bases not matched to a gene: 4. The germline gives CDR1 SGHVS, CDR2 FNYEAQ. This chain's CDR3 is CASSSRGLAGGTDTQYF. CDR3 nucleotide sequence: TGTGCCAGCAGCTCCAGGGGACTAGCGGGAGGCACAGATACGCAGTATTTT. Full variable domain (remainder filled in from reference TRBV7-6 and TRBJ2-3): GAGVSQSPRYKVTKRGQDVALRCDPISGHVSLYWYRQALGQGPEFLTYFNYEAQQDKSGLPNDRFSAERPEGSISTLTIQRTEQRDSAMYRCASSSRGLAGGTDTQYFGPGTRLTVL.

The J gene is TRBJ1-6, the V gene TRBV20-1; TRBD1 aligns across 10 bases. The junction had 12 bases not matched to a gene; V was cut back by 3 bases and J by 10 bases. This CDR3 region has 16 residues. Germline V gives CDR1 DFQATT, CDR2 SNEGSKA (reference sequence). CDR3 loop: CSASPAGTGVVSPLHF. The DNA for the CDR3 is TGCAGTGCTAGTCCAGCCGGGACAGGGGTTGTGTCACCCCTCCACTTT.

This chain uses TRBV7-6 with TRBJ2-2, with 7 positions matching TRBD2. The junction had 10 bases not matched to a gene; V was cut back by 8 bases and J by 4 bases. There are 15 residues in the CDR3. Germline loops: CDR1 SGHVS, CDR2 FNYEAQ. The CDR3 is CASGPGLVVTGELFF. The CDR3 DNA reads as TGTGCCAGCGGCCCCGGACTAGTGGTCACCGGGGAGCTGTTTTTT.

This chain joins TRBV5-5 and TRBJ2-7, with 7 bases lining up with TRBD1. There are 13 residues in the CDR3. Germline CDR1 SGHKS, CDR2 YYEKEE (reference sequence). J lost 3 bases, V lost 3 bases, and 3 bases had no gene match. The CDR3 sequence: CASSSGQLYEQYF. DNA for the CDR3: TGTGCCAGCAGCTCGGGACAGCTCTACGAGCAGTACTTC. Combining the CDR3 with reference TRBV5-5 and TRBJ2-7 gives the whole variable domain DAGVTQSPTHLIKTRGQQVTLRCSPISGHKSVSWYQQVLGQGPQFIFQYYEKEERGRGNFPDRFSARQFPNYSSELNVNALLLGDSALYLCASSSGQLYEQYFGPGTRLTVT.

The chain joins TRBV5-5 to TRBJ1-5; D remains unclear. This CDR3 comprises 14 residues. Germline V CDR1 and CDR2: SGHKS, YYEKEE (reference sequence). Between the trimmed V and J ends, which lost 1 base and 6 bases, there was a span of 11 bases. The CDR3 DNA follows: TGTGCCAGCAGCTTGCGGGTTACGGGTCAGCCCCAGCATTTT. This sequence encodes CASSLRVTGQPQHF.

The chain joins TRBV4-1 to TRBJ2-1; 14 bases line up with TRBD2. This CDR3 is 15 amino acids long. Germline V CDR1 and CDR2: MGHRA, YSYEKL. V gave up 5 bases and J gave up 7 bases; unmatched junction bases: 4. The CDR3 reads CASSSRLAGGNEQFF. CDR3 coding DNA: TGCGCCAGCAGCTCCCGACTAGCGGGAGGGAATGAGCAGTTCTTC.

The chain couples TRBV6-5 to TRBJ1-1; a weak D match, TRBD1 (5 bases). Trimming took off 7 bases at V and 2 bases at J, with 14 bases between the two ends. The CDR3 totals 14 residues. Germline loops: CDR1 MNHEY, CDR2 SVGAGI. The CDR3 bases are TGTGCCAGCATCCCCGGGACTTCTAACACTGAAGCTTTCTTT. Translation: CASIPGTSNTEAFF.

V is TRBV2 and J is TRBJ2-1; 7 bases match TRBD1. The length of the CDR3 is 15 residues. The junction had 4 bases not matched to a gene; V was cut back by 5 bases and J by 0 bases. CDR1 and CDR2 from the germline V gene are SNHLY and FYNNEI. The CDR3 reads CASSYRGSSYNEQFF. The CDR3 DNA is TGTGCCAGCAGTTACAGGGGCAGCTCCTACAATGAGCAGTTCTTC.

The J gene is TRBJ1-1, the V gene TRBV2; maybe TRBD1 (5 bases). V was clipped by 8 bases and J by 3 bases, with 16 bases between them. This CDR3 has 14 amino acids. Germline CDR1 SNHLY, CDR2 FYNNEI. The CDR3 DNA sequence: TGTGCCAGCGGAAGGGGTCCTCCGTACACTGAAGCTTTCTTT. The encoded protein is CASGRGPPYTEAFF.

The chain combines TRBV6-6 with TRBJ1-2; 7 bases are a match to TRBD1. Per germline, CDR1 MNHNY and CDR2 SVGAGI (reference sequence). The CDR3 consists of 16 residues. The junction had 7 bases not matched to a gene; V was cut back by 2 bases and J by 1 base. The CDR3 DNA follows: TGTGCCAGCAGTTACCATACGGCAGGGGGTAACTATGGCTACACCTTC. It encodes CASSYHTAGGNYGYTF.

This chain joins TRBV10-1 and TRBJ1-6, with D possibly matching TRBD1 (6 bases). The V and J ends lost 5 bases and 12 bases respectively, with 14 bases between them. CDR1 and CDR2 (germline): WNHNN, SYGVQD (reference sequence). The CDR3 loop spans 13 amino acids. CDR3 amino acids: CASSRDTPGPLHF. Written as DNA, the CDR3 is TGCGCCAGCAGTCGGGACACCCCAGGACCCCTCCACTTT.

The chain has TRBV9 and TRBJ2-3; 11 nucleotides align to TRBD1. V lost 6 bases to trimming and J lost 3 bases; unmatched junction nucleotides: 3. The CDR3 length is 14 residues. Germline loops: CDR1 SGDLS, CDR2 YYNGEE. The CDR3 loop is CASNGQGATDTQYF. The CDR3 nucleotides are TGTGCCAGCAACGGACAGGGGGCAACAGATACGCAGTATTTT.

The chain has TRBV11-3 and TRBJ1-1; 7 bases match TRBD1. The germline V gene encodes CDR1 SGHNT and CDR2 YENEEA. Trimming cost V 8 bases and J 4 bases; bases outside gene matches: 7. The CDR3 consists of 13 residues. This CDR3 reads CASAFSGGTEAFF. The CDR3 DNA sequence: TGTGCCAGCGCATTCTCAGGGGGCACTGAAGCTTTCTTT.

The genes are TRBV6-5 and TRBJ1-2; D not resolved. V was pared by 7 bases and J by 5 bases, with 14 bases between. The CDR3 has 13 amino acids. Germline CDR1 is MNHEY and CDR2 is SVGAGI. The CDR3 reads CASIPGGLYGYTF. CDR3 nucleotide sequence: TGTGCCAGCATACCGGGAGGGCTATATGGCTACACCTTC.

V and J are TRBV5-4 and TRBJ1-2, with a tentative D call TRBD1 (6 bases). The V gene's germline CDR1 is SGHNT and CDR2 YYREEE (reference sequence). V was cut by 6 bases and J by 4 bases, with 19 bases left in between. This CDR3 is built from 15 residues. CDR3 bases: TGTGCCAGCACCGCTCAGAGGACAGAGTCCTATGGCTACACCTTC. It encodes CASTAQRTESYGYTF.